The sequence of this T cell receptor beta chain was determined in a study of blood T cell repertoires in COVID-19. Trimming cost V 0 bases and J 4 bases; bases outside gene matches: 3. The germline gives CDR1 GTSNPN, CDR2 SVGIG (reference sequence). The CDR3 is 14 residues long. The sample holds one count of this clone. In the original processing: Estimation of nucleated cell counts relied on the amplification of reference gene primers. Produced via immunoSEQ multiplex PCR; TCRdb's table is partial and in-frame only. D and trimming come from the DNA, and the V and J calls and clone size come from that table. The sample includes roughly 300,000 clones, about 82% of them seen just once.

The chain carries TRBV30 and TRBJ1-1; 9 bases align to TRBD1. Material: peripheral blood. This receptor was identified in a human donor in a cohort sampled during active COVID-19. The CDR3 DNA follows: TGTGCCTGGAGTGTCGACAGGGGGGTCACTGAAGCTTTCTTT. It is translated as CAWSVDRGVTEAFF.